This passage covers 18 T cell receptor beta chains from one sample sequenced in a study of T cell repertoires in cytomegalovirus infection. These receptors' antigens are unknown. Each CDR3 protein gets one entry after TCRdb re-called the reads with MiXCR. Of fewer than 850,000 distinct CDR3 sequences in the sample, about 27% are singletons; the top ten hold around 13%. The sequenced sample was cultured CD8+ T cells from PBMCs, obtained from culture after CMV antigen stimulation. Source of these receptors: a human donor in good health (CMV status not recorded). Some clones in this sample may be carry-over from other donors' samples.

CDR3 residues: CASSWRGAFQETQYF. CDR3 sequence (DNA): TGTGCCAGCAGTTGGCGGGGGGCCTTTCAAGAGACCCAGTACTTC. The rearrangement links TRBV6-2 or TRBV6-3 to TRBJ2-5; 8 bases map to TRBD2. The trim removed 4 bases at V and 2 bases at J, leaving 6 bases unmatched. Germline V lookup: CDR1 MNHEY, CDR2 SVGEGT. This CDR3 is built from 15 residues.

This rearrangement joins TRBV24-1 to TRBJ2-3; TRBD2 aligns across 12 bases. The germline V gene has CDR1 KGHDR and CDR2 SFDVKD. The CDR3 extends over 17 amino acids. Trimming at V came to 4 bases and at J to 2 bases, leaving 6 bases not matched to a gene. The CDR3 bases are TGTGCCACCAGTGACGCAACTAGCGGGGGGACCACAGATACGCAGTATTTT. Translation gives CATSDATSGGTTDTQYF.

This clonotype was counted ten times or more. This chain uses TRBV7-6 with TRBJ2-3, with TRBD2 as a possible D gene (6 bases). The CDR3 covers 16 residues. Trimming took off 5 bases at V and 4 bases at J, with 19 bases between the two ends. From germline, CDR1 is SGHVS and CDR2 FNYEAQ. In DNA, the CDR3 is TGTGCCAGCAGCCCAGACGGAGGGTGGGGTGCAGATACGCAGTATTTT. Translation: CASSPDGGWGADTQYF.

The rearrangement uses TRBV11-2 and TRBJ1-1; no clear D gene. The germline gives CDR1 SGHAT, CDR2 FQNNGV. The CDR3 covers 15 residues. The germline V and J ends were trimmed by 2 bases and 0 bases, with 10 bases remaining between them. The CDR3 DNA reads TGTGCCAGCAGCTTATTGGTACAGATGAACACTGAAGCTTTCTTT. Its translation is CASSLLVQMNTEAFF.

This clonotype has just a few counts. This rearrangement joins TRBV7-9 to TRBJ2-5, with 7 bases fitting TRBD1. The CDR3 covers 14 residues. Germline CDR1 reads SEHNR; CDR2 reads FQNEAQ (reference sequence). V shed 4 bases, J shed 3 bases, and the junction held 5 bases outside the gene matches. This chain's CDR3 is CASSSATGKETQYF. Written as DNA, the CDR3 is TGTGCCAGCAGCTCAGCGACAGGGAAAGAGACCCAGTACTTC. Full variable domain (rest looked up from reference TRBV7-9 and TRBJ2-5): DTGVSQNPRHKITKRGQNVTFRCDPISEHNRLYWYRQTLGQGPEFLTYFQNEAQLEKSRLLSDRFSAERPKGSFSTLEIQRTEQGDSAMYLCASSSATGKETQYFGPGTRLLVL.

This clonotype has only a few counts. The V call is TRBV11-2, the J call TRBJ2-3, with 9 positions matching TRBD1. V lost 5 bases and J lost 0; bases outside the gene matches: 15. The CDR3 length is 19 residues. Germline V lookup: CDR1 SGHAT, CDR2 FQNNGV. The CDR3 coding sequence is TGTGCCAGCAGCCACCCCGGGACAGGGTTTAGCACAAGCACAGATACGCAGTATTTT. Its protein is CASSHPGTGFSTSTDTQYF.

This clonotype was counted a single time. One end of the junction fails to match germline, which may point to a read error. The chain employs TRBV25-1 and TRBJ1-1; D call uncertain. The CDR3 has 14 amino acids. CDR1 and CDR2 from the germline V gene are MGHDK and SYGVNS. CDR3 nucleotide sequence: TGTGCTAGCAGTGAATATTACGGATACACTGAAGCTTTCTTT. It specifies CASSEYYGYTEAFF.

J is TRBJ1-6 and V is TRBV28, with TRBD1 matching 8 bases. Per germline, CDR1 MDHEN and CDR2 SYDVKM. The length of the CDR3 is 14 residues. Germline trimming cut 6 bases from V and 8 bases from J; bases unmatched to any gene: 6. This CDR3 reads CASRRTGRDSPLHF. The DNA for the CDR3 is TGTGCCAGCAGAAGGACAGGGCGCGATTCACCCCTCCACTTT.

The chain couples TRBV6-2 or TRBV6-3 to TRBJ2-3; D is possibly TRBD2 (5 bases). The CDR3 has 15 amino acids. The V gene's germline CDR1 is MNHEY and CDR2 SVGEGT. Trimming cost V 5 bases and J 1 base, with 13 bases left between them. CDR3 coding DNA: TGTGCCAGCAGTAAAACGGGGTTCGGCACAGATACGCAGTATTTT. Protein sequence: CASSKTGFGTDTQYF.

The gene calls are TRBV27 and TRBJ1-5, with D perhaps TRBD1 (6 bases). Germline-derived CDR1 and CDR2 are MNHEY and SMNVEV (reference sequence). Trimming removed 6 bases from V and 3 bases from J, with 12 bases in between. This CDR3 has 14 amino acids. The CDR3 region is CASRLTGFNQPQHF. In DNA, the CDR3 is TGTGCCAGCAGACTCACAGGGTTCAATCAGCCCCAGCATTTT.

The chain couples TRBV19 to TRBJ2-1; 7 positions agree with TRBD1. Trimming removed 3 bases from V and 8 bases from J; junction bases left unmatched: 10. The germline V gene encodes CDR1 LNHDA and CDR2 SQIVND (reference sequence). This CDR3 contains 15 residues. CDR3 amino acids: CASSIRGRGGYEQFF. DNA for the CDR3: TGTGCCAGTAGTATCAGGGGGAGAGGGGGCTATGAGCAGTTCTTC.

CDR3 loop: CASSPGRQATQYF. The CDR3 coding sequence is TGTGCCAGCAGCCCCGGACGCCAGGCTACGCAGTATTTT. This chain connects TRBV7-3 to TRBJ2-3; D gene ambiguous. The CDR3 runs to 13 residues. CDR1 and CDR2 from the germline V gene are SGHTA and FQGTGA. V lost 5 bases and J 8 bases, leaving 14 bases between the germline ends.

This clonotype showed up just a few times. The V gene is TRBV12-3 or TRBV12-4, the J gene TRBJ2-3; TRBD1 agrees at 7 bases. Trimming at V came to 2 bases and at J to 1 base, leaving 9 bases not matched to a gene. This CDR3 is built from 17 residues. The CDR3 coding sequence is TGTGCCAGCAGTTTACCCCTCCGACAGGGAGGCACAGATACGCAGTATTTT. Its translation: CASSLPLRQGGTDTQYF.

The chain has TRBV6-1 and TRBJ2-6; D unresolved. CDR3 length: 13 amino acids. CDR1 is MNHNS and CDR2 is SASEGT in the germline V gene. V lost 11 bases and J 2 bases, leaving 10 bases between the germline ends. CDR3 nucleotide sequence: TGTGCCTCCCACCCCACTGGGGCCAACGTCCTGACTTTC. Its translation: CASHPTGANVLTF.

A few counts support this clonotype. The V call is TRBV5-6, the J call TRBJ2-6, with D perhaps matching TRBD1 (5 bases). The germline V gene encodes CDR1 SGHDT and CDR2 YYEEEE. Trimming pared 1 base from V and 4 bases from J, leaving 12 bases between. The CDR3 extends over 16 amino acids. The CDR3 region is CASSLIQGAGANVLTF. The CDR3 region has the DNA TGTGCCAGCAGCTTGATCCAGGGTGCAGGGGCCAACGTCCTGACTTTC.

This clonotype was observed a handful of times. V usage is TRBV7-2 and J usage is TRBJ1-6; D remains ambiguous. The CDR3 runs 15 residues. Per the germline V gene, CDR1 is SGHTA and CDR2 is FQGNSA. The V gene lost 1 base and the J gene lost 6 bases, with 10 bases spanning the gap. The CDR3: CASSLVAAPNSPLHF. CDR3 in DNA: TGTGCCAGCAGCTTAGTGGCAGCCCCTAATTCACCCCTCCACTTT. Together with reference TRBV7-2 and TRBJ1-6, the CDR3 gives the full variable domain: GAGVSQSPSNKVTEKGKDVELRCDPISGHTALYWYRQSLGQGLEFLIYFQGNSAPDKSGLPSDRFSAERTGGSVSTLTIQRTQQEDSAVYLCASSLVAAPNSPLHFGNGTRLTVT.

This clonotype was seen just once. V gene TRBV27 combines with J gene TRBJ1-6, with D tentatively TRBD1 (5 bases). Trimming cost V 2 bases and J 9 bases, with 20 bases left between them. This CDR3 is built from 17 residues. Germline CDR1 MNHEY, CDR2 SMNVEV (reference sequence). The CDR3 region is CASSLGGPGRVGSPLHF. The CDR3 DNA follows: TGTGCCAGCAGTTTAGGCGGACCGGGACGAGTAGGTTCACCCCTCCACTTT.

In this sample, this clonotype turned up a few times. V usage is TRBV6-2 or TRBV6-3 and J usage is TRBJ2-2, with D possibly being TRBD2 (7 bases). V lost 1 base and J 0 bases, leaving 24 bases between the germline ends. The CDR3 length is 21 residues. Germline loops: CDR1 MNHEY, CDR2 SVGEGT. DNA for the CDR3: TGTGCCAGCAGTTACTTCGAGAGGCTAGGCGGGGGCCCCGCGAACACCGGGGAGCTGTTTTTT. Its translation is CASSYFERLGGGPANTGELFF.